The 5 T cell receptor beta chains presented below share a single source sample, sequenced in a study of blood T cell repertoires in COVID-19. Assay used: immunoSEQ multiplex PCR; TCRdb lists only in-frame clones, some missing. The table lists 300,000 to 450,000 clones, about four fifths of them singletons. Sequencing was performed on peripheral blood. These receptor sequences come from a human donor with acute or convalescent COVID-19. The donor label of this sample is uncertain.

This chain uses TRBV4-1 with TRBJ1-1, with D unresolved. The CDR3 spans 15 residues. Germline V CDR1 and CDR2: MGHRA, YSYEKL. Trimming removed 4 bases at V and 2 bases at J, with 14 bases between. CDR3 region: CASSLKTQLNTEAFF. In DNA form, the CDR3 reads TGCGCCAGCAGCCTAAAGACACAGCTAAACACTGAAGCTTTCTTT.

V is TRBV29-1 and J is TRBJ2-1, with 12 bases lining up with TRBD2. In germline, CDR1 is SQVTM, CDR2 ANQGSEA. Trimming cost V 5 bases and J 9 bases; bases outside gene matches: 17. CDR3 length: 17 residues. The CDR3 region is CSVLITRLAGEGTEQFF. In DNA form, the CDR3 reads TGCAGCGTTCTAATAACCCGACTAGCGGGAGAAGGAACTGAGCAGTTCTTC.

The chain has TRBV7-8 and TRBJ1-3; D uncertain. Deletions cut 5 bases from V and 4 bases from J, with 15 bases between. The germline V gene has CDR1 SGHVS and CDR2 FQNEAQ. The CDR3 is 15 amino acids. CDR3 residues: CASSTEREPGNTIYF. DNA for the CDR3: TGTGCCAGCAGCACAGAGAGGGAGCCCGGAAACACCATATATTTT. Filled out from reference TRBV7-8 and TRBJ1-3, the complete variable domain reads GAGVSQSPRYKVAKRGQDVALRCDPISGHVSLFWYQQALGQGPEFLTYFQNEAQLDKSGLPSDRFFAERPEGSVSTLKIQRTQQEDSAVYLCASSTEREPGNTIYFGEGSWLTVV.

This chain joins TRBV20-1 and TRBJ2-7; tentatively, D is TRBD1 (7 bases). Germline-derived CDR1 and CDR2 are DFQATT and SNEGSKA (reference sequence). This CDR3 is built from 15 residues. V lost 3 bases and J lost 0, with 15 bases in between. The CDR3, as DNA: TGCAGTGCTAGTGGGAACAGGGGACTCTCCTACGAGCAGTACTTC. Amino acids: CSASGNRGLSYEQYF.

This chain joins TRBV30 and TRBJ2-3; no clear D. V was shortened by 6 bases and J by 1 base, with 14 bases between the two germline ends. The CDR3 sequence is 14 residues long. CDR1 and CDR2 from the germline V gene are GTSNPN and SVGIG (reference sequence). CDR3: CACFYASGTDTQYF. The CDR3 DNA reads TGTGCCTGTTTTTATGCGTCGGGCACAGATACGCAGTATTTT. The full variable domain, with the rest looked up from reference TRBV30 and TRBJ2-3, is SQTIHQWPATLVQPVGSPLSLECTVEGTSNPNLYWYRQAAGRGLQLLFYSVGIGQISSEVPQNLSASRPQDRQFILSSKKLLLSDSGFYLCACFYASGTDTQYFGPGTRLTVL.